This TCR beta chain was documented in a study of blood T cell repertoires in COVID-19 (dated by TCRdb to the early 2020s). Some background on the complete study: Collaborator samples came from the United States, Italy and Spain and covered acute and convalescent phases of COVID-19. The dataset comprised deeply sampled blood TCRbeta repertoires from subjects exposed to, actively infected with, or recovered from COVID-19. The material from the prospective study consisted of cDNA or gDNA derived from T cells, B-cell-depleted T cells, or PBMCs. The repertoires were made available in a free public database intended to serve as a resource for research on the immune response to SARS-CoV-2. Samples came from the ongoing ImmuneRACE study (first 160 participants) plus 1,254 subjects from 6 global collaborators. The sample metadata nearly always contained a de-identified subject ID, COVID-19 status, age in years and sex. Where HLA class I and class II types were available, the types were taken from metadata supplied by the sample provider, not from assay-based typing. What the authors observed across the whole study: How much clinical and demographic metadata was included differed by source and by participant, and the metadata was provided uncurated.

The germline V gene provides CDR1 KGHSH and CDR2 LQKENI. V and J lose 6 bases and 3 bases, and a span of 14 bases separates them. The CDR3, cysteine through phenylalanine, is 15 amino acids long. Only the CDR3 DNA stays, 45 bases, in frame from base 1. The immunoSEQ Assay, a bias-controlled multiplex PCR, was used to amplify TCRbeta CDR3 regions from genomic DNA. The study's own analysis went as follows. The number of nucleated cells in each sample was estimated from the amplification of reference gene primers within the assay. To quantify the absolute abundance of each unique TCRbeta CDR3 rearrangement, sequence reads were collapsed and filtered. Productive Simpson clonality was computed per sample as the square root of Simpson's diversity index over productive rearrangements. Not all clones reach the TCRdb copy of this immuneACCESS table, which keeps in-frame sequences only. Checked studies attribute under half of the gap to unresolved V genes and leave the rest unexplained. The DNA gave D and trimming, while V, J and clone size come from that table. The sample profile shows approximately 160,000 clones; 87% of them were found once. The leading ten clones occupy around 7% of the sample.

In the prospective study, participants were roughly 18 to 90 years old, resided in under 30 geographic areas of the United States, and were enrolled through a virtual design. In the prospective study, participants were assigned to cohorts based on the clinical history participants reported in a screening survey and a study questionnaire. Recovered participants in ImmuneRACE Cohort 3 were defined by two consecutive negative NP/OP PCR tests, clearance by a healthcare professional, or resolution of symptoms. In the prospective study, whole blood, serum and a nasopharyngeal or oropharyngeal swab were collected from each participant by mobile phlebotomists. Prospective study participants could optionally give additional blood draws and questionnaires over an approximately two-month period. Before DNA extraction, blood samples from the prospective study were shipped at room temperature or frozen. This clone occurred a few times. Its recognized antigen is unknown. Within one base of it there is no much larger clone, and no base qualities were kept.

The chain is encoded by TRBV18 joined to TRBJ1-4, with no reliable assignment of the D segment. The source of this sequence is a woman in her 50s who had recovered from COVID-19. Sequenced material: PBMCs or T cells enriched from blood (not recorded which). CDR3 reads: CASSASLRANEKLFF. The DNA reads as follows: TGTGCCAGCTCCGCAAGTCTCCGGGCTAATGAAAAACTGTTTTTT. Full variable domain (CDR3 extended with the reference TRBV18 and TRBJ1-4 proteins): NAGVMQNPRHLVRRRGQEARLRCSPMKGHSHVYWYRQLPEEGLKFMVYLQKENIIDESGMPKERFSAEFPKEGPSILRIQQVVRGDSAAYFCASSASLRANEKLFFGSGTQLSVL.